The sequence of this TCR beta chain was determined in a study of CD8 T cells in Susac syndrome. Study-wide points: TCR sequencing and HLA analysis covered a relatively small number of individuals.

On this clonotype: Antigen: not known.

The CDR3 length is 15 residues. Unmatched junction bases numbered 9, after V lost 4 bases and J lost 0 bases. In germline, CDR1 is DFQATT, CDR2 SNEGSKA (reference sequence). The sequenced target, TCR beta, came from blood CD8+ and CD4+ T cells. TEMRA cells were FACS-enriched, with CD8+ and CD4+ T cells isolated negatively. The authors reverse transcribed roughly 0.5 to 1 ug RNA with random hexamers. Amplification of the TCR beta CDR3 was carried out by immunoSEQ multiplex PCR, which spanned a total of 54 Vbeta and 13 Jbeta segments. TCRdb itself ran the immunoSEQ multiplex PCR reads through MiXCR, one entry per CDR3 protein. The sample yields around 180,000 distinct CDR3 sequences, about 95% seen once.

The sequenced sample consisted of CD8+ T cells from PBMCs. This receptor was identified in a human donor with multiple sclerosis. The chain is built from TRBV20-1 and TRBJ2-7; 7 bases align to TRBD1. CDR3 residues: CSATDPGQPSYEQYF. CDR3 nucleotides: TGCAGTGCTACGGACCCGGGACAGCCCTCCTACGAGCAGTACTTC.